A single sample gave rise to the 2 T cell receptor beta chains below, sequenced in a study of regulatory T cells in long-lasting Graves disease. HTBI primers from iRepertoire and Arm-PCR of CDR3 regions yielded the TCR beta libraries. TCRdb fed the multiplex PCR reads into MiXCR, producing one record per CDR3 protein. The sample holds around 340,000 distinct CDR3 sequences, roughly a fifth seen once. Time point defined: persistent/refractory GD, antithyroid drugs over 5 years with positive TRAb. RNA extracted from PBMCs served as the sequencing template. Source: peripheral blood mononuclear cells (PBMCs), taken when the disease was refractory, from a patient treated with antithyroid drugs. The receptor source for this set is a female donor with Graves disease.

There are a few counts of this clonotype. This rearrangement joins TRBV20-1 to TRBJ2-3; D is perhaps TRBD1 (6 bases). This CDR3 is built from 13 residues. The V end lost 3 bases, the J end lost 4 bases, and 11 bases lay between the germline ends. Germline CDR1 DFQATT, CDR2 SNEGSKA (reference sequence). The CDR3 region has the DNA TGCAGTGCTAGGGACAGCCCGGCAGATACGCAGTATTTT. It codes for CSARDSPADTQYF.

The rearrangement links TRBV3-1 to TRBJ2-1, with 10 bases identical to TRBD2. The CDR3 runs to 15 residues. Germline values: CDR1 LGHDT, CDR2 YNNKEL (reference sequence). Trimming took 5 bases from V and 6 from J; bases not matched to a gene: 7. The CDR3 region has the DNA TGTGCCAGCAGCTTAAGCGGGGGGGCGATCAATGAGCAGTTCTTC. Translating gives CASSLSGGAINEQFF.